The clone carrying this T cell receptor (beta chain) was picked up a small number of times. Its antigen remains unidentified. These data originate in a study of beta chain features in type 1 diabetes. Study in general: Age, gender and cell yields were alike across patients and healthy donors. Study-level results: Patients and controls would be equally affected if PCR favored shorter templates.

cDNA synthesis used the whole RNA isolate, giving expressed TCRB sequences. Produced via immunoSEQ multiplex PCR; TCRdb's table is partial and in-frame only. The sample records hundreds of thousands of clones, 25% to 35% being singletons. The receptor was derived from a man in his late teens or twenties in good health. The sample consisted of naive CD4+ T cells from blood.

CDR3 coding DNA: TGTGCCAGCAGTGTAGGACAAGGGCGGCACAATGAGCAGTTCTTC. Its protein is CASSVGQGRHNEQFF. The chain combines TRBV2 with TRBJ2-1, with a tentative D call TRBD1 (5 bases). The CDR3 spans 15 residues. V dropped 4 bases and J dropped 5 bases, with 15 bases sitting between them. Germline CDR1 reads SNHLY; CDR2 reads FYNNEI.